Below, 10 T cell receptor beta chains from the same sample are listed, as sequenced in a study of blood T cells in healthy people across ages. A J-beta primer mix and a sample-barcoded 5' primer were used in a second PCR of roughly 7 to 12 cycles. TCRdb re-derived calls from the 5' RACE reads in MiXCR, one entry per CDR3 protein. The sample consists of fewer than 1.5 million distinct CDR3 sequences, roughly 45% of them appearing once. The sample consisted of blood. The receptors originated from a woman under 30 in good health.

The chain carries TRBV10-3 and TRBJ1-1, with D uncertain. V lost 6 bases and J 1 base, leaving 12 bases between the germline ends. The CDR3 sequence is 14 residues long. In germline, CDR1 is ENHRY, CDR2 SYGVKD. The DNA of the CDR3 is TGTGCCATCAGGGACCCAAGAGGGAACACTGAAGCTTTCTTT. It is translated as CAIRDPRGNTEAFF.

As for this clonotype: A read error is possible here, since a much larger clone lies one base away. This sequence joins TRBV9 and TRBJ2-7, with D perhaps given as TRBD1 or TRBD2 (5 bases each). CDR1 is SGDLS, CDR2 YYNGEE, per germline. The V end was cut by 4 bases, the J end by 7 bases, with 15 bases between. The CDR3 spans 13 residues. For the CDR3, the DNA is TGTGCCAGCAGCCTAACAGCGGACAATGAGCAGTACTTC. Translation gives CASSLTADNEQYF.

The chain has TRBV12-3 or TRBV12-4 and TRBJ2-3; the match to TRBD2 covers 8 bases. The CDR3 consists of 15 residues. V shed 7 bases, J shed 1 base, and the junction held 7 bases outside the gene matches. The chain's CDR3 is CASNDGGAGTDTQYF. The CDR3 nucleotides read TGTGCCAGCAATGACGGGGGGGCGGGCACAGATACGCAGTATTTT.

The V and J genes are TRBV20-1 and TRBJ1-2, with a tentative D call TRBD1 (5 bases). The CDR3 length is 13 residues. Germline lookup yields CDR1 DFQATT and CDR2 SNEGSKA (reference sequence). The V end was cut by 6 bases, the J end by 3 bases, with 14 bases between. CDR3 coding DNA: TGCAGTGCCACGGGGGGGTCGGACTATGGCTACACCTTC. Its protein product is CSATGGSDYGYTF.

This chain connects TRBV20-1 to TRBJ1-1; the match to TRBD1 covers 9 bases. Germline loops: CDR1 DFQATT, CDR2 SNEGSKA (reference sequence). V lost 5 bases, J lost 1 base, and 5 bases stayed unmatched. CDR3 length equals 14 residues. The CDR3 sequence: CSAGWGQGNTEAFF. CDR3 sequence (DNA): TGCAGTGCTGGATGGGGACAGGGGAACACTGAAGCTTTCTTT.

This rearrangement joins TRBV2 to TRBJ2-7; D might be TRBD1 (6 bases). The CDR3 spans 12 residues. Germline V gene data show CDR1 as SNHLY and CDR2 as FYNNEI. The ends were cut back, 10 bases at V and 3 bases at J, with 13 bases in the middle. Here the CDR3 reads CATDGQNYEQYF. CDR3 coding DNA: TGTGCCACCGATGGACAGAACTACGAGCAGTACTTC.

This clonotype was seen more than once but under ten times. The chain carries TRBV27 and TRBJ1-4; 12 bases align to TRBD1. Per the germline V gene, CDR1 is MNHEY and CDR2 is SMNVEV (reference sequence). The V and J ends lost 5 bases and 8 bases, in that order; junction bases with no gene match: 6. CDR3 length equals 15 residues. CDR3 region: CASSRDRGRGEKLFF. The CDR3 DNA follows: TGTGCCAGCAGTAGGGACAGGGGGCGAGGAGAAAAACTGTTTTTT.

The rearrangement joins TRBV12-3 or TRBV12-4 to TRBJ2-5, with D unresolved. With 8 bases removed from V and 5 bases from J, the gap between germline ends came to 15 bases. The CDR3 contains 13 residues. The CDR3 DNA follows: TGTGCCAGCGGTTCGTCGCCCCCGGAGACCCAGTACTTC. It translates to CASGSSPPETQYF.

This clonotype has more than one count but fewer than ten. CDR3 protein: CSVDLAGVNNEQFF. CDR3 nucleotide sequence: TGCAGCGTTGATTTGGCGGGAGTCAACAATGAGCAGTTCTTC. This chain connects TRBV29-1 to TRBJ2-1; 7 bases fit TRBD2. With V trimmed by 3 bases and J by 5 bases, 7 bases remained unmatched. This CDR3 comprises 14 residues. Germline CDR1 is SQVTM and CDR2 is ANQGSEA.

This clonotype was seen just once. The chain is built from TRBV30 and TRBJ1-5, with 7 bases lining up with TRBD1. The germline V gene has CDR1 GTSNPN and CDR2 SVGIG (reference sequence). This CDR3 spans 14 amino acids. The ends lost 3 bases at V and 4 bases at J; junction bases unmatched: 6. CDR3 region: CAWRLTGENQPQHF. The DNA of the CDR3 is TGTGCCTGGAGACTTACAGGGGAGAATCAGCCCCAGCATTTT.